Listed below are T cell receptor beta chains from one sample, sequenced in a study of shared clonotypes between healthy human individuals. Repertoires were generated with immunoSEQ multiplex PCR, while TCRdb's copy carries only in-frame clones and drops some. The table records approximately 470,000 clones, roughly 80% of them present only once. Sequences were obtained from PBMCs. These receptors all come from a woman aged 40 to 50 in good health. Some clones in this sample may be carry-over from other donors' samples. Each CDR3 is given with its conserved first and last residue. Fields, in order: clone size, J gene, CDR3 length, V gene, D gene, CDR3 DNA, CDR3 protein. The D gene is left open where the match is weak. Clone size, where shown, is once, few, many, or a class for clones that have expanded.

. | TRBJ1-1 | 17 | TRBV18 | . | TGTGCCAGCTCACCCCCTCGGGGAAATAGGGCGAACACTGAAGCTTTCTTT | CASSPPRGNRANTEAFF
. | TRBJ1-3 | 14 | TRBV15 | . | TGTGCCACCAGCAGAGTAGGCTCTGGAAACACCATATATTTT | CATSRVGSGNTIYF
. | TRBJ2-3 | 14 | TRBV7-3 | . | TGTGCCAGCGGTAGGGACACTAGCACAGATACGCAGTATTTT | CASGRDTSTDTQYF
. | TRBJ1-2 | 13 | TRBV27 | . | TGTGCCAGCAGCCAGAGGGGGAACTATGGCTACACCTTC | CASSQRGNYGYTF
. | TRBJ2-7 | 15 | TRBV19 | TRBD1 | TGTGCCAGTAGCTTTTCGGGACAGGGATCCTACGAGCAGTACTTC | CASSFSGQGSYEQYF
once | TRBJ2-4 | 13 | TRBV18 | . | TGTGCCAGCTCACCACCGTCTTTTCCGGGTCAGTACTTC | CASSPPSFPGQYF
. | TRBJ2-5 | 13 | TRBV7-7 | TRBD1 | TGTGCTAGCAGCAAGGACAGGCAAGAGACCCAGTACTTC | CASSKDRQETQYF
. | TRBJ2-7 | 14 | TRBV9 | . | TGTGCCAGCAGCACAACTAGTAACCTCTACGAGCAGTACTTC | CASSTTSNLYEQYF
. | TRBJ2-2 | 16 | TRBV15 | . | TGTGCCACCAGCAGAGATTTGGGCCGGGGCACCGGGGAGCTGTTTTTT | CATSRDLGRGTGELFF
. | TRBJ1-2 | 13 | TRBV5-6 | . | TGTGCCAGCAGCTTGGGGGATCGGGGTGGCTACACCTTC | CASSLGDRGGYTF
. | TRBJ1-1 | 13 | TRBV5-1 | TRBD1 | TGCGCCAGCAGCTCGGGACAGCTCACTGAAGCTTTCTTT | CASSSGQLTEAFF
. | TRBJ2-3 | 15 | TRBV5-4 | . | TGTGCCAGCAGCTTTAGAGCGGAACCCACGGATACGCAGTATTTT | CASSFRAEPTDTQYF